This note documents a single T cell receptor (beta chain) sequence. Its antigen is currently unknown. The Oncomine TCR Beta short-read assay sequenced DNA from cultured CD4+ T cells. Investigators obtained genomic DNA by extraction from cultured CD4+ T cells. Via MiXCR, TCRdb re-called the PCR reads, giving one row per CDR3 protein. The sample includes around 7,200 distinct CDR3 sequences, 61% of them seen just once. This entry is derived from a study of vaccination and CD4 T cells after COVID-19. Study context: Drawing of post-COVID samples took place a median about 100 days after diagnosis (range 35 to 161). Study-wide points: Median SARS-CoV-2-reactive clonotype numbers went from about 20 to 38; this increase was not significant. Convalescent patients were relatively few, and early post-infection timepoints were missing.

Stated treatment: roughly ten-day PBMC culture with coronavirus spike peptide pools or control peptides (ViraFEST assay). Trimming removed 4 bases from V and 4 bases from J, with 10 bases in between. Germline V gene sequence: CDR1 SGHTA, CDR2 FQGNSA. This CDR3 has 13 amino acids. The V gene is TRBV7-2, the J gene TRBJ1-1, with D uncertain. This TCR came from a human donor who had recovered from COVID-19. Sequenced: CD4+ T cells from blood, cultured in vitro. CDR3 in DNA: TGTGCCAGCAGCTCAAAGGACGGCACTGAAGCTTTCTTT. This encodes CASSSKDGTEAFF.